Each of the 20 T cell receptor beta chains below was sequenced from the same sample in a study of CD8 T cells in ankylosing spondylitis (dated by TCRdb to 2017 to 2019). Libraries were built with 5' RACE. The instrument given in TCRdb is Illumina HiSeq 2500. The public reads were reprocessed in TCRdb via fastp at Q25 and MiXCR, keeping in-frame beta chains. When rows share a CDR3 protein, they turn into one entry using the most common DNA and genes. The sample yields about 360,000 distinct CDR3 sequences; more than 20% were counted once. Roughly 13% of the sample goes to the ten largest clones. The sequenced sample consisted of blood, either unsorted or a sorted T cell fraction (not recorded which). All receptors come from a male donor with ankylosing spondylitis or in good health (not recorded which).

The V call is TRBV6-1, the J call TRBJ2-1; 11 bases fit TRBD1. There are 15 residues in the CDR3. J was trimmed by 12 bases and V by 8 bases; bases with no gene match: 15. CDR1 is MNHNS and CDR2 is SASEGT in the germline V gene. In DNA, the CDR3 is TGTGCCAGCCGAGATCCGGGACAGGGGGAAGTCGCGCAGTTCTTC. Its protein is CASRDPGQGEVAQFF.

This clonotype has a handful of counts. This chain links TRBV29-1 with TRBJ2-7, with TRBD1 matching over 7 bases. Trimming cost V 4 bases and J 3 bases; bases outside gene matches: 3. Germline V gene lookup returns CDR1 SQVTM and CDR2 ANQGSEA. The CDR3 extends over 12 amino acids. As DNA, the CDR3 is TGCAGCGTTGTTACAGGGGTCTACGAGCAGTACTTC. It yields the protein CSVVTGVYEQYF.

There are a few counts of this clonotype. The chain couples TRBV2 to TRBJ2-1; possibly TRBD1 or TRBD2 for D (5 bases each). Germline CDR1 SNHLY, CDR2 FYNNEI. With 4 bases removed from V and 3 bases from J, the gap between germline ends came to 16 bases. This CDR3 is 16 amino acids long. The DNA for the CDR3 is TGTGCCAGCAGTGGGGGCTGGGACGGACTCTACAATGAGCAGTTCTTC. Residues: CASSGGWDGLYNEQFF.

The chain carries TRBV12-3 or TRBV12-4 and TRBJ2-3; D unclear. The CDR3 has 12 amino acids. V was trimmed by 6 bases and J by 2 bases, leaving 6 bases between them. The CDR3 DNA reads TGTGCCAGCAGCGAGACCACAGATACGCAGTATTTT. This encodes CASSETTDTQYF.

The chain is built from TRBV20-1 and TRBJ2-3, with 7 bases identical to TRBD2. The junction had 16 bases not matched to a gene; V was cut back by 1 base and J by 3 bases. The CDR3 contains 18 residues. The germline V gene has CDR1 DFQATT and CDR2 SNEGSKA (reference sequence). CDR3 protein: CSARVSPGGYKSTDTQYF. In DNA form, the CDR3 reads TGCAGTGCTAGAGTGTCCCCCGGGGGGTATAAATCAACAGATACGCAGTATTTT.

The V call is TRBV12-3 or TRBV12-4, the J call TRBJ2-3, with 7 bases matching TRBD1. V lost 7 bases to trimming and J lost 4 bases; unmatched junction nucleotides: 11. The CDR3 has 15 amino acids. For the CDR3, the DNA is TGTGCCAGCACCACTGACAGGGCTCTTCCAGATACGCAGTATTTT. This sequence encodes CASTTDRALPDTQYF.

This clonotype has more than one count but fewer than ten. The chain combines TRBV29-1 with TRBJ2-7; D assignment may be TRBD1 or TRBD2 (6 bases each). The V end lost 4 bases, the J end lost 2 bases, and 18 bases lay between the germline ends. The CDR3 has 15 residues. The germline V gene encodes CDR1 SQVTM and CDR2 ANQGSEA. In DNA, the CDR3 is TGCAGCGTTGCACCGGGGGACATGGATGCCTACGAGCAGTACTTC. This gives the protein CSVAPGDMDAYEQYF.

In this sample, this clonotype turned up a few times. The chain is built from TRBV20-1 and TRBJ2-7, with 7 bases lining up with TRBD2. After removal of 6 bases from V and 2 bases from J, the junction contained 10 bases not matched to a gene. The CDR3 consists of 14 residues. Germline V gene sequence: CDR1 DFQATT, CDR2 SNEGSKA (reference sequence). CDR3 nucleotide sequence: TGCAGTGCCCGGGACTACACGGACGCCTACGAGCAGTACTTC. Its protein is CSARDYTDAYEQYF.

The V gene is TRBV14, the J gene TRBJ2-2; D is ambiguous. The CDR3 length is 13 residues. V shed 1 base and J shed 7 bases, with 7 bases lying between them. CDR1 SGHDN and CDR2 FVKESK come from the germline V gene. The CDR3, as DNA: TGTGCCAGCAGCCAAGTTCCGGGCGGGGAGCTGTTTTTT. Protein: CASSQVPGGELFF.

A few counts support this clonotype. DNA for the CDR3: TGTGCCAGTAGTATTTTGGGGGGGTTAGAGGAGAACATTCAGTACTTC. Amino acids: CASSILGGLEENIQYF. The gene calls are TRBV19 and TRBJ2-4; 7 bases map to TRBD2. The germline gives CDR1 LNHDA, CDR2 SQIVND (reference sequence). There are 16 residues in the CDR3. After removal of 3 bases from V and 7 bases from J, the junction contained 12 bases not matched to a gene.

The chain recombines TRBV4-1 with TRBJ2-4, with D unclear. CDR3 length: 16 residues. V lost 5 bases and J lost 0, with 14 bases in between. Germline CDR1 is MGHRA and CDR2 is YSYEKL. In DNA, the CDR3 is TGCGCCAGCAGCGGCGAGGCTGGCCTAGCCAAAAACATTCAGTACTTC. Its translation is CASSGEAGLAKNIQYF.

The sample holds many counts of this clonotype. The V gene is TRBV12-3 or TRBV12-4, the J gene TRBJ2-3, with TRBD1 matching 8 bases. The junction had 15 bases not matched to a gene; V was cut back by 4 bases and J by 6 bases. This CDR3 spans 17 amino acids. CDR3 in amino acids: CASSSRDAGTGGDTQYF. CDR3 in DNA: TGTGCCAGCAGTTCACGAGACGCCGGGACAGGAGGGGATACGCAGTATTTT.

The gene calls are TRBV6-5 and TRBJ2-2, with D unclear. This CDR3 spans 17 amino acids. Trimming shortened V by 2 bases and J by 1 base, and 14 bases separated the two germline ends. Germline loops: CDR1 MNHEY, CDR2 SVGAGI. The CDR3 DNA sequence: TGTGCCAGCAGTTACGGGTCCGGCTGGGAGAACACCGGGGAGCTGTTTTTT. Translation: CASSYGSGWENTGELFF.

The chain has TRBV21-1 and TRBJ2-3; no DNA check was done on the table's D call, TRBD1. TRBV21-1 is annotated as a pseudogene. The CDR3 contains 13 residues. The CDR3 spells CASSLRGGLTQYF. The DNA for the CDR3 is TGTGCCAGCAGCTTAAGAGGGGGGCTTACGCAGTATTTT.

The chain employs TRBV29-1 and TRBJ2-5; D may be TRBD1 (5 bases). V dropped 3 bases and J dropped 7 bases, with 15 bases sitting between them. Germline values: CDR1 SQVTM, CDR2 ANQGSEA. The CDR3 extends over 13 amino acids. The CDR3 protein is CSVDGQGVVTQYF. CDR3 coding DNA: TGCAGCGTTGATGGGCAGGGCGTAGTGACCCAGTACTTC.

Ten or more counts support this clonotype. The rearrangement joins TRBV4-1 to TRBJ1-3; the D is unclear. Germline CDR1 MGHRA, CDR2 YSYEKL. V lost 3 bases and J lost 8, with 5 bases in between. There are 11 residues in the CDR3. CDR3 protein: CASSQWDTIYF. Here the CDR3 DNA reads TGCGCCAGCAGCCAGTGGGACACCATATATTTT.

The chain is built from TRBV2 and TRBJ2-7; D unclear. V was cut by 7 bases and J by 0 bases, with 13 bases left in between. The CDR3 runs to 14 residues. The germline V gene encodes CDR1 SNHLY and CDR2 FYNNEI. CDR3 loop: CASTSPTLSYEQYF. The CDR3 DNA sequence: TGTGCCAGCACCTCTCCGACACTCTCCTACGAGCAGTACTTC.

This clonotype was seen a handful of times. CDR3 region: CASSIRQGATWEQYF. Written as DNA, the CDR3 is TGTGCCAGCAGCATCCGACAGGGGGCTACGTGGGAGCAGTACTTC. The chain links TRBV5-6 to TRBJ2-7; TRBD1 matches at 10 bases. The CDR3 has 15 residues. V dropped 4 bases and J dropped 7; count of bases not matched to a gene: 11. Germline V gene lookup returns CDR1 SGHDT and CDR2 YYEEEE.

This clonotype has a handful of counts. This chain connects TRBV3-1 to TRBJ2-3; the D is unclear. Germline assignment: CDR1 LGHDT and CDR2 YNNKEL (reference sequence). This CDR3 is built from 16 residues. Trimming cost V 3 bases and J 0 bases, with 13 bases left between them. The DNA of the CDR3 is TGTGCCAGCAGCCACTCAGTGACATCTAGCACAGATACGCAGTATTTT. Protein product: CASSHSVTSSTDTQYF.

V and J are TRBV9 and TRBJ2-3; D is unclear. Germline V CDR1 and CDR2: SGDLS, YYNGEE. This CDR3 has 14 amino acids. Trimming stripped 0 bases from V and 0 bases from J, with 5 bases between. CDR3 sequence reads: CASSVEDSTDTQYF. DNA for the CDR3: TGTGCCAGCAGCGTAGAAGATAGCACAGATACGCAGTATTTT.